This T cell receptor (beta chain) was sequenced during a study of Graves' ophthalmopathy and Graves' hyperthyroidism. Study in general: The collection of peripheral blood took place at initial diagnosis, before any treatment.

The sequenced template was RNA, covering the TCR beta CDR3 region. In the first round, RT-PCR was carried out with HTBI primers, and a multiplex PCR formed the second round. MiXCR was run by TCRdb on the multiplex PCR reads, yielding one entry per CDR3 protein. This table holds over 650,000 distinct CDR3 sequences, approximately 39% found once. Lactation, pregnancy, uncontrolled infections and other autoimmune diseases were all grounds for excluding patients. PBMCs were isolated by Ficoll-Paque density gradient centrifugation, using roughly 10 ml of fresh peripheral blood as the starting material. The sample holds many counts of this clonotype. CDR3 length: 13 residues. J gave up 7 bases and V 3 bases, and 4 bases lay outside the gene matches.

This chain joins TRBV12-3 or TRBV12-4 and TRBJ1-1, with 8 bases identical to TRBD1. Material: peripheral blood. The source of this sequence is an adult man with Graves' ophthalmopathy. CDR3: CASSLNRGIEAFF. The DNA for the CDR3 is TGTGCCAGCAGTTTGAACAGGGGGATTGAAGCTTTCTTT.